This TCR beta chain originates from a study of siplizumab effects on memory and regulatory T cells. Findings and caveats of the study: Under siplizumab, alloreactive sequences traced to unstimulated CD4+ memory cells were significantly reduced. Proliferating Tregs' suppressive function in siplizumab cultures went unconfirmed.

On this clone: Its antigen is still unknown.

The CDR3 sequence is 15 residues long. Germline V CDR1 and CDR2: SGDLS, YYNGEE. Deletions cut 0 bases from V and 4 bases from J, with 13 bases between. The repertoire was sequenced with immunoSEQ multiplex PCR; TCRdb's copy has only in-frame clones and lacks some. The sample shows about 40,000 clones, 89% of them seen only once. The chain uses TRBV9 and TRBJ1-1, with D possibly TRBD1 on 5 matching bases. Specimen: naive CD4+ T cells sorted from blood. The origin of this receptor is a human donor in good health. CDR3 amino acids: CASSVEGTRGTEAFF. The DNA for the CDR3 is TGTGCCAGCAGCGTAGAGGGGACGCGGGGCACTGAAGCTTTCTTT.